This T cell receptor (beta chain) was profiled in a study of OX40 agonist ivuxolimab in advanced cancers. About the study: Ivuxolimab, which is an agonistic anti-OX40 (CD134) antibody, was administered to the patients. Patients with prior anti-PD-1, anti-PD-L1 or anti-CTLA-4 therapy were eligible; approximately 40% had some. General study results and limits: Researchers did not establish what antigens the expanded peripheral T cells target. Dosing at 0.1 to 3.0 mg/kg was accompanied by clonal expansion of CD4+ and CD8+ blood T cells by week 6.

About this clone itself: Its matching antigen is unknown.

Sequencing was performed with immunoSEQ multiplex PCR; in TCRdb, only in-frame clones are kept and a portion is missing. In the table there are about 50,000 clones, 70% to 90% of which are singletons. The material sequenced was CD4+ or CD8+ T cells sorted from blood, taken in a trial of the OX40 agonist ivuxolimab. The sequence derives from an adult with an advanced solid tumor such as melanoma, head and neck, liver or kidney cancer.

For the CDR3, the DNA is TGCGCCAGCAGCCAAGCGACTCTCATGAACACTGAAGCTTTCTTT. This encodes CASSQATLMNTEAFF. This chain links TRBV4-1 with TRBJ1-1; no reliable D call. Trimming removed 1 base from V and 0 bases from J, with 9 bases in between. The CDR3 spans 15 residues. The germline V gene has CDR1 MGHRA and CDR2 YSYEKL.